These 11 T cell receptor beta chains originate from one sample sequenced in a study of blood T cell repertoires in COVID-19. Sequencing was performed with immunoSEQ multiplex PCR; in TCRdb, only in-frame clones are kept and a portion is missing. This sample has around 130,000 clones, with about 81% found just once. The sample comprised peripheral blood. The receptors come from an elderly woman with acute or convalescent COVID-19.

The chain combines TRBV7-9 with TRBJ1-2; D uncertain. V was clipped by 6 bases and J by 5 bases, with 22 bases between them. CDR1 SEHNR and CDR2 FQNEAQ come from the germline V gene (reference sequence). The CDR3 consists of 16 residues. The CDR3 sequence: CASSSSRVLLLYGYTF. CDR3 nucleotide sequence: TGTGCCAGCAGTTCATCCCGGGTCTTACTACTATATGGCTACACCTTC.

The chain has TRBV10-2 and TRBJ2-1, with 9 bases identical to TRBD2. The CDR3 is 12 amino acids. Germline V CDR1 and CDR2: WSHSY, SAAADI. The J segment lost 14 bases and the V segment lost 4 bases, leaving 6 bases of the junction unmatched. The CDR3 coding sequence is TGCGCCAGCAGTGGACCGGGACTAGCAGAGTTCTTC. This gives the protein CASSGPGLAEFF.

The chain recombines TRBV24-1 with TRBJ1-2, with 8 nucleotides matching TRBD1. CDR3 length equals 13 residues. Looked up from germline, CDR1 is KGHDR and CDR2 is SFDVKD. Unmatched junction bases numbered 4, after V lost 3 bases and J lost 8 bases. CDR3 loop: CATSDGQGRGYTF. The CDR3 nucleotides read TGTGCCACCAGTGATGGACAGGGCCGGGGCTACACCTTC.

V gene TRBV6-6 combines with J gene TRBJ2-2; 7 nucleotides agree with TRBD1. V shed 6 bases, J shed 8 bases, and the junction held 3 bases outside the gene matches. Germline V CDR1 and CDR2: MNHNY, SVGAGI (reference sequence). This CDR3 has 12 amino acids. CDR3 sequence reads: CASSSGQGELFF. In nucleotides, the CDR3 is TGTGCCAGCAGCTCGGGACAGGGGGAGCTGTTTTTT.

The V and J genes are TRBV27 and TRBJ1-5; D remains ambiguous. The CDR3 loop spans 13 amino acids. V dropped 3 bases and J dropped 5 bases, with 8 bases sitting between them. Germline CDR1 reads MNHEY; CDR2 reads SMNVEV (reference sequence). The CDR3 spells CASSLSSYQPQHF. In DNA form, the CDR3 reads TGTGCCAGCAGTTTGTCTTCCTATCAGCCCCAGCATTTT.

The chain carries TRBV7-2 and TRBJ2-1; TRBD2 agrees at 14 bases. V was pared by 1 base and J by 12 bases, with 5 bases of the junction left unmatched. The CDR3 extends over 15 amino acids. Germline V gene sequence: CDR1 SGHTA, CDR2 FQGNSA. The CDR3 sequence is CASSLGLAGGMGQFF. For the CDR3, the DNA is TGTGCCAGCAGCTTAGGACTAGCGGGGGGGATGGGGCAGTTCTTC.

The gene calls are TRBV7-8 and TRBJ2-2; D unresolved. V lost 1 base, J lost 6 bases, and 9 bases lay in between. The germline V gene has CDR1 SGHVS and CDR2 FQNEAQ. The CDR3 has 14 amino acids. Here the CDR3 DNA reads TGTGCCAGCAGCTTAGAAAATATGTCCGGGGAGCTGTTTTTT. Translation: CASSLENMSGELFF. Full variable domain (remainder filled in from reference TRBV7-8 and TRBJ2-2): GAGVSQSPRYKVAKRGQDVALRCDPISGHVSLFWYQQALGQGPEFLTYFQNEAQLDKSGLPSDRFFAERPEGSVSTLKIQRTQQEDSAVYLCASSLENMSGELFFGEGSRLTVL.

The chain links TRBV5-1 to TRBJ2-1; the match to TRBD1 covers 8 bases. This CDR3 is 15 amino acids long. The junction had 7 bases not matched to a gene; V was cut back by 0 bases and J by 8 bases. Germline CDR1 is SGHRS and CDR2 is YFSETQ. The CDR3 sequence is CASSLAQGAVYEQFF. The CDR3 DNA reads TGCGCCAGCAGCTTGGCCCAGGGGGCTGTTTATGAGCAGTTCTTC.

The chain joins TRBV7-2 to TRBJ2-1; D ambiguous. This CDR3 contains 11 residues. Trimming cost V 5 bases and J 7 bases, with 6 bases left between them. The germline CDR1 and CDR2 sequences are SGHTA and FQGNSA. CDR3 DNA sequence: TGTGCCAGCAGCCCCGGGAATGAGCAGTTCTTC. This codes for CASSPGNEQFF.

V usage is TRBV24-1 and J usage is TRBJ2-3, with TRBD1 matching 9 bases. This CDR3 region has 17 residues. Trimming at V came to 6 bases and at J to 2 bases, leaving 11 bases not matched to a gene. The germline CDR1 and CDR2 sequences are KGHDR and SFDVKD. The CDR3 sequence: CATSSFPGQGFTDTQYF. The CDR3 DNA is TGTGCCACCAGTTCTTTCCCGGGACAGGGCTTCACAGATACGCAGTATTTT.

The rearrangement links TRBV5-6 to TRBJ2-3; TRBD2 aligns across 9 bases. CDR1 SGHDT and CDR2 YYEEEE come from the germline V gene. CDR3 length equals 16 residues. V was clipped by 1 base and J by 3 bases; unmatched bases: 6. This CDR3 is CASSLFGGGATDTQYF. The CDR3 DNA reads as TGTGCCAGCAGCTTGTTTGGCGGGGGGGCTACAGATACGCAGTATTTT.